Sequencing of this TCR beta chain was carried out in a study of OX40 agonist ivuxolimab in advanced cancers. About the study: Hepatocellular carcinoma, melanoma, renal cell or head and neck cancer occurred in dose-escalation patients.

Clones were sequenced by immunoSEQ multiplex PCR, and TCRdb holds only the in-frame ones, with some missing. The sample consists of fewer than 85,000 clones, around 86% of them appearing once. Germline assignment: CDR1 LNHDA and CDR2 SQIVND (reference sequence). The CDR3 runs 11 residues. Trimming pared 8 bases from V and 3 bases from J, leaving 8 bases between. Autoimmune disease history or systemic immunosuppression disqualified patients. The specimen was CD4+ or CD8+ T cells sorted from blood, collected in a trial of the OX40 agonist ivuxolimab. The rearrangement uses TRBV19 and TRBJ2-7; D is perhaps TRBD1 (6 bases). This sequence originates from an adult with an advanced solid tumor such as melanoma, head and neck, liver or kidney cancer. The CDR3 DNA is TGTGCCAGTGGCAGGGGCTACGAGCAGTACTTC. Amino acid sequence: CASGRGYEQYF.